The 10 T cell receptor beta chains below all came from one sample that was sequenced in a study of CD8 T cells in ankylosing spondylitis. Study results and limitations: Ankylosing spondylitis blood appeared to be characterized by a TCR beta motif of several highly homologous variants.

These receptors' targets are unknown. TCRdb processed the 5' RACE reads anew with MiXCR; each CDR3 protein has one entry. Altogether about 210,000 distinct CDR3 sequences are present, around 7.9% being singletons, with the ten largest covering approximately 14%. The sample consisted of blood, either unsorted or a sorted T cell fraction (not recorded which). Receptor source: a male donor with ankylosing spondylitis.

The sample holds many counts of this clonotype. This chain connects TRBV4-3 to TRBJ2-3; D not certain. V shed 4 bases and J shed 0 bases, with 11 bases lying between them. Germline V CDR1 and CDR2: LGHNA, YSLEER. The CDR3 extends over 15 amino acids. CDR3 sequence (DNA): TGCGCCAGCAGCCCATGGTTAGTAAGCACAGATACGCAGTATTTT. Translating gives CASSPWLVSTDTQYF.

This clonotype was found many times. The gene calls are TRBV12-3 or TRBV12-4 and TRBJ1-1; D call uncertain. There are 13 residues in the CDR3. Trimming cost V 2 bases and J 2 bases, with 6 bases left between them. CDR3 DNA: TGTGCCAGCAGTTTAAACAGTAACACTGAAGCTTTCTTT. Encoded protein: CASSLNSNTEAFF.

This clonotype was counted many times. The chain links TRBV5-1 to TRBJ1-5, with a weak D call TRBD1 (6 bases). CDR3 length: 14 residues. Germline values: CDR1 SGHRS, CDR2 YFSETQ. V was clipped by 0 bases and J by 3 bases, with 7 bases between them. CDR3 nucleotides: TGCGCCAGCAGCTTGGGGGACAACAATCAGCCCCAGCATTTT. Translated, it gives CASSLGDNNQPQHF.

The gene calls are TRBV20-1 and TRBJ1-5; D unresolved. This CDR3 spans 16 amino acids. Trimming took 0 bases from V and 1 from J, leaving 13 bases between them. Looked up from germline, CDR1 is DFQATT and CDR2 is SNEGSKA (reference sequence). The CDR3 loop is CSARDLEGKSNQPQHF. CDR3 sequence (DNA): TGCAGTGCTAGAGATCTCGAAGGGAAGAGCAATCAGCCCCAGCATTTT.

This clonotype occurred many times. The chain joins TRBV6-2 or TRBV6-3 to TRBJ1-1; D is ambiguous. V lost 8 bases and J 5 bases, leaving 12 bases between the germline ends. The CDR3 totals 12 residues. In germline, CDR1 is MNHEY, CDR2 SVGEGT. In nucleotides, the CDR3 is TGTGCCAGCTCTCGTACGAGGACTGAAGCTTTCTTT. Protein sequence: CASSRTRTEAFF.

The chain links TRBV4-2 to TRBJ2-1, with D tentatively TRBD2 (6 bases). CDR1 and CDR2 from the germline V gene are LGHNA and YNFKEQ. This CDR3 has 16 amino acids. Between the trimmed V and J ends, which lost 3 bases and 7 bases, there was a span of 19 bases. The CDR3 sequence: CASSHLLGVSGNEQFF. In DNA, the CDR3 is TGTGCCAGCAGCCACCTCCTGGGTGTTAGCGGTAATGAGCAGTTCTTC.

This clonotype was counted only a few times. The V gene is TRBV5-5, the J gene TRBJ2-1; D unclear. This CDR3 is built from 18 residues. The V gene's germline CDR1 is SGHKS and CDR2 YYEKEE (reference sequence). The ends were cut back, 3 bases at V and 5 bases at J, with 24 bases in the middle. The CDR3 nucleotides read TGTGCCAGCAGCTCCCGGTTCTACGAGACCAAGTTGAACAATGAGCAGTTCTTC. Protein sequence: CASSSRFYETKLNNEQFF. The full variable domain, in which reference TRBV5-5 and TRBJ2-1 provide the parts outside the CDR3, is DAGVTQSPTHLIKTRGQQVTLRCSPISGHKSVSWYQQVLGQGPQFIFQYYEKEERGRGNFPDRFSARQFPNYSSELNVNALLLGDSALYLCASSSRFYETKLNNEQFFGPGTRLTVL.

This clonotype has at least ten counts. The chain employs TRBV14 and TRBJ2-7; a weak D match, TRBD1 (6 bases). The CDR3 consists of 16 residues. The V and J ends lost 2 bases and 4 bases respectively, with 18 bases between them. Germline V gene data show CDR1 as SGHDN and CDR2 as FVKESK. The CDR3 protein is CASSQYRSYRVYEQYF. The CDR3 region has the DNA TGTGCCAGCAGCCAATACCGCAGCTACAGGGTGTACGAGCAGTACTTC.

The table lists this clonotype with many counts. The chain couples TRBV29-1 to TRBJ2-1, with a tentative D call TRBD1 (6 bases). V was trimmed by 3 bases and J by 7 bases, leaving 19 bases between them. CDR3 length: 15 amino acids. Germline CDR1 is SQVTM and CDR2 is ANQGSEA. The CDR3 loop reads CSVEGYRAVDNEQFF. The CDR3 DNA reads TGCAGCGTTGAGGGATACAGGGCGGTGGATAATGAGCAGTTCTTC.

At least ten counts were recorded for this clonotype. The CDR3 DNA reads TGTGCCACCCGTGGGGGGTCGGATGGCTACACCTTC. Translating gives CATRGGSDGYTF. The chain is built from TRBV4-2 and TRBJ1-2, with D perhaps matching TRBD1 (5 bases). Trimming stripped 10 bases from V and 6 bases from J, with 15 bases between. Germline V gene sequence: CDR1 LGHNA, CDR2 YNFKEQ. The CDR3 runs 12 residues.